This T cell receptor beta chain was retrieved from a study of blood T cells in healthy people across ages. PCR was performed a second time for about 7 to 12 cycles using a sample-barcoded 5' primer and a J-beta primer mix. TCRdb re-derived calls from the 5' RACE reads in MiXCR, one entry per CDR3 protein. Of 1 million or so distinct CDR3 sequences in the sample, around 27% were seen once. Trimming stripped 1 base from V and 0 bases from J, with 9 bases between. The CDR3 is made up of 15 amino acids. Germline CDR1 LGHNA, CDR2 YSLEER. This sample was shared with a second study, whose subject was T cells of mothers and their children. That paper notes: The sample comes from fewer than 10 healthy Caucasian donors: mothers and children.

This sequence was found in a girl aged 2 to 9 in good health. The specimen sequenced was blood. The chain employs TRBV4-3 and TRBJ1-2; D unresolved. The CDR3 sequence is CASSQGGLANYGYTF. As DNA, the CDR3 is TGCGCCAGCAGCCAAGGTGGGTTGGCTAACTATGGCTACACCTTC.